The rows below give T cell receptor beta chains drawn from one sample of a study of shared clonotypes between healthy human individuals. Only in-frame clones appear in the TCRdb table, and some are missing; sequencing was by immunoSEQ multiplex PCR. Of about 980,000 clones in the sample, approximately 80% were seen once. The specimen was memory CD4+ T cells sorted from blood. These receptor sequences come from a man between 18 and 29 years old in good health. The CDR3 runs from the conserved cysteine through the conserved F or W. The D gene is left open where the match is weak. Clone sizes are given selectively: once, few, many, or a class where the clone is expanded.

V gene	D gene	J gene	clone size	CDR3 protein	CDR3 DNA
TRBV28	NA	TRBJ1-5	NA	CASRTTGGGNQPQHF	TGTGCCAGCAGGACGACGGGGGGGGGCAATCAGCCCCAGCATTTT
TRBV28	NA	TRBJ1-6	once	CASRLTVGGSPLHF	TGTGCCAGCAGATTGACAGTAGGGGGTTCACCCCTCCACTTT
TRBV2	TRBD2	TRBJ2-2	few	CASSRLAGGELFF	TGTGCCAGCAGTAGACTAGCGGGCGGGGAGCTGTTTTTT
TRBV10-1	TRBD1	TRBJ2-7	few	CASVDRGGHEQYF	TGCGCCAGCGTCGACAGGGGAGGTCACGAGCAGTACTTC
TRBV19	NA	TRBJ2-7	NA	CASRWTDPYEQYF	TGTGCCAGTAGATGGACGGACCCCTACGAGCAGTACTTC
TRBV7-9	NA	TRBJ1-1	NA	CASSLGNNLNTEAFF	TGTGCCAGCAGCTTAGGGAATAATTTGAACACTGAAGCTTTCTTT
TRBV7-2	NA	TRBJ1-5	NA	CASSLGLLGPQHF	TGTGCCAGCAGCTTGGGACTTTTGGGACCCCAGCATTTT
TRBV7-2	NA	TRBJ1-2	NA	CASSLDGSHYGYTF	TGTGCCAGCAGCTTAGATGGCAGCCACTATGGCTACACCTTC
TRBV10-3	NA	TRBJ1-2	NA	CAISDGKGNGYTF	TGTGCCATCAGTGACGGGAAGGGTAATGGCTACACCTTC
TRBV6-5	NA	TRBJ1-1	NA	CASSYSRGAGTEAFF	TGTGCCAGCAGTTACTCGCGGGGGGCAGGCACTGAAGCTTTCTTT
TRBV7-6	TRBD1	TRBJ2-1	NA	CASSLGQGLNEQFF	TGTGCCAGCAGCTTGGGACAGGGGCTCAATGAGCAGTTCTTC
TRBV11-3	TRBD2	TRBJ2-7	NA	CASSSGLAGGKEQYF	TGTGCCAGCAGCTCCGGACTAGCGGGAGGAAAAGAGCAGTACTTC
TRBV11-3	TRBD2	TRBJ2-2	NA	CASSLRLAGSSTGELFF	TGTGCCAGCAGCTTACGGCTAGCGGGGAGTAGCACCGGGGAGCTGTTTTTT
TRBV11-3	TRBD2	TRBJ2-2	NA	CASSLAPLAGVSGELFF	TGTGCCAGCAGCTTAGCCCCACTAGCGGGAGTGTCCGGGGAGCTGTTTTTT
TRBV20-1	NA	TRBJ2-7	NA	CSVGSEQYF	TGCAGTGTGGGAAGCGAGCAGTACTTC
TRBV9	TRBD2	TRBJ2-5	few	CASSPGLAGVQETQYF	TGTGCCAGCAGCCCAGGTCTAGCGGGGGTCCAAGAGACCCAGTACTTC
TRBV6-7	TRBD1	TRBJ1-4	NA	CASSWGQPNEKLFF	TGTGCCAGCAGCTGGGGACAGCCTAATGAAAAACTGTTTTTT
TRBV7-3	TRBD1	TRBJ1-1	NA	CASSPQGGVGTEAFF	TGTGCCAGCAGCCCCCAGGGGGGGGTGGGGACTGAAGCTTTCTTT
TRBV19	NA	TRBJ2-5	NA	CASSIGYSQETQYF	TGTGCCAGTAGTATAGGGTACAGCCAAGAGACCCAGTACTTC
TRBV27	NA	TRBJ1-5	NA	CASSPRGGVGNQPQHF	TGTGCCAGCAGTCCTCGGGGGGGGGTTGGCAATCAGCCCCAGCATTTT
TRBV14	TRBD2	TRBJ2-6	NA	CASSLTPGLADSGANVLTF	TGTGCCAGCAGCCTAACCCCGGGACTAGCGGATTCTGGGGCCAACGTCCTGACTTTC
TRBV6-5	NA	TRBJ1-1	NA	CASSTGGSTEAFF	TGTGCCAGCAGTACCGGTGGGAGCACTGAAGCTTTCTTT
TRBV7-3	NA	TRBJ2-7	NA	CASSLSPPWDEQYF	TGTGCCAGCAGCCTAAGCCCCCCGTGGGACGAGCAGTACTTC